The 9 T cell receptor beta chains below were found in one sample sequenced in a study of post-analysis software for immune sequencing data (dated by TCRdb to 2013 to 2016). The investigation overall reported the following: Significantly higher frequencies in patients than in controls were found for several TRBV segments, including TRBV5-6, TRBV5-1 and TRBV20-1.

Their recognized antigens are unknown. Library preparation was by PCR. These reads were obtained on an Illumina HiSeq 2500. To reduce PCR and sequencing biases, unique molecular identifiers were built into the TCR beta cDNA libraries. TCRdb took the public reads, trimmed them with fastp at Q25, ran MiXCR for clone calling and kept in-frame beta chains. A single entry per CDR3 protein holds the most common genes and DNA from its merged rows. The sample table contains roughly 540,000 distinct CDR3 sequences; only one count was recorded for roughly 34% of them. The ten top clones hold around 6.1% of the sample. Sequencing used blood. The receptors originated from a girl under 18 with multiple sclerosis.

This clonotype was found a few times. J is TRBJ2-5 and V is TRBV7-2, with D hard to call. V was trimmed by 2 bases and J by 9 bases, leaving 7 bases between them. The CDR3 sequence is 11 residues long. Germline CDR1 is SGHTA and CDR2 is FQGNSA. The CDR3 spells CASSLQQAQYF. CDR3 bases: TGTGCCAGCAGCTTACAGCAGGCCCAGTACTTC.

This clonotype turned up a few times. The chain's CDR3 is CASSAYISTEAFF. The CDR3, as DNA: TGTGCCAGCAGTGCCTATATAAGTACTGAAGCTTTCTTT. The rearrangement joins TRBV6-1 to TRBJ1-1; D not certain. Trimming took 4 bases from V and 5 from J, leaving 11 bases between them. The CDR3 length is 13 residues. Germline lookup yields CDR1 MNHNS and CDR2 SASEGT.

This clonotype was seen many times. The rearrangement links TRBV6-5 to TRBJ2-3; 8 bases map to TRBD1. Unmatched junction bases numbered 11, after V lost 5 bases and J lost 7 bases. The CDR3 spans 15 residues. The germline CDR1 and CDR2 sequences are MNHEY and SVGAGI. CDR3 sequence (DNA): TGTGCCAGCAGTACCCCGGGACAGGCCCGATATACGCAGTATTTT. This sequence encodes CASSTPGQARYTQYF.

This rearrangement joins TRBV7-9 to TRBJ2-1; 8 nucleotides agree with TRBD1. Trimming removed 5 bases from V and 3 bases from J; junction bases left unmatched: 9. The CDR3 runs 16 residues. CDR1 SEHNR and CDR2 FQNEAQ come from the germline V gene (reference sequence). CDR3 in DNA: TGTGCCAGCAGCCACGGGGACAGGCTTATCTACAATGAGCAGTTCTTC. It translates to CASSHGDRLIYNEQFF.

This sequence joins TRBV4-1 and TRBJ1-1; perhaps TRBD1 as D (5 bases). This CDR3 region has 16 residues. From germline, CDR1 is MGHRA and CDR2 YSYEKL. V lost 4 bases and J 0 bases, leaving 15 bases between the germline ends. CDR3 sequence: CASSLHSGLMNTEAFF. In nucleotides, the CDR3 is TGCGCCAGCAGCCTACATTCAGGGTTAATGAACACTGAAGCTTTCTTT.

The chain employs TRBV6-4 and TRBJ2-2, with 9 bases aligning to TRBD1. There are 15 residues in the CDR3. Germline V CDR1 and CDR2: MRHNA, SNTAGT. The ends lost 6 bases at V and 5 bases at J; junction bases unmatched: 7. The CDR3 region is CASSTLTGGTGELFF. The CDR3 nucleotides are TGTGCCAGCAGCACCTTGACAGGGGGAACCGGGGAGCTGTTTTTT.

J is TRBJ1-2 and V is TRBV6-5; D unclear. Germline V gene sequence: CDR1 MNHEY, CDR2 SVGAGI. Trimming took 0 bases from V and 5 from J, leaving 13 bases between them. This CDR3 has 15 amino acids. The CDR3: CASSYSWTGMYGYTF. CDR3 DNA: TGTGCCAGCAGTTACTCTTGGACGGGGATGTATGGCTACACCTTC.

V and J are TRBV5-1 and TRBJ1-1, with D possibly matching TRBD1 (5 bases). Trimming took off 3 bases at V and 4 bases at J, with 16 bases between the two ends. In germline, CDR1 is SGHRS, CDR2 YFSETQ. CDR3 length equals 15 residues. CDR3 bases: TGCGCCAGCAGCTCCGAAGGGGCGGGGAGCACTGAAGCTTTCTTT. Amino acid sequence: CASSSEGAGSTEAFF.

V usage is TRBV20-1 and J usage is TRBJ1-4; 11 nucleotides agree with TRBD1. Germline V gene sequence: CDR1 DFQATT, CDR2 SNEGSKA (reference sequence). This CDR3 is 13 amino acids long. The V segment lost 5 bases and the J segment 8 bases; nucleotides outside the gene matches: 4. The CDR3 is CSAADRGREKLFF. The CDR3 nucleotides are TGCAGTGCTGCGGACAGGGGGCGCGAAAAACTGTTTTTT.